Sequencing of this T cell receptor (beta chain) was carried out in a study of blood T cells in healthy people across ages. Points from the study as a whole: The study lacked donor CMV status, which possibly confounded expanded clonotype changes.

CDR3 size: 12 residues. Germline CDR1 GTSNPN, CDR2 SVGIG (reference sequence). V was trimmed by 5 bases and J by 6 bases, leaving 12 bases between them. Concerning this clonotype: Its antigen remains unidentified.

Combining a sample-barcoded 5' primer with a J-beta primer mix, a second PCR ran for roughly 6 to 11 cycles. TCRdb itself ran the 5' RACE reads through MiXCR, one entry per CDR3 protein. The table shows fewer than 800,000 distinct CDR3 sequences, with approximately 29% occurring only once. Staff drew 9 to 10 milliliters of peripheral blood from each donor. Per sample, a minimum of 6.5 million PBMCs were isolated. Per sample, at least 5 micrograms of total RNA were extracted. The chain has TRBV30 and TRBJ2-3; D call uncertain. The sequence came from an elderly woman in good health. Material: blood. The CDR3 DNA follows: TGTGCCTGGGGATCTTCAGCCGATACGCAGTATTTT. Protein product: CAWGSSADTQYF.